This T cell receptor (beta chain) was identified in a study of T cell responses to AZD1222 COVID-19 vaccine. Only in-frame clones appear in the TCRdb table, and some are missing; sequencing was by immunoSEQ multiplex PCR. The table has some 96,000 clones, 88% seen once. The CDR3 totals 12 residues. The V end was cut by 1 base, the J end by 7 bases, with 10 bases between. The germline CDR1 and CDR2 sequences are GTSNPN and SVGIG (reference sequence). This clone has a single count. The sequencing used peripheral blood, collected on day 0 of AZD1222 vaccination. The rearrangement joins TRBV30 to TRBJ1-1; D gene unclear. The sequence derives from an adult in good health. The CDR3 sequence: CAWSASSDEAFF. The CDR3 DNA reads TGTGCCTGGAGTGCCTCCAGTGATGAAGCTTTCTTT. The variable domain in full, with the rest retrieved from reference TRBV30 and TRBJ1-1, is SQTIHQWPATLVQPVGSPLSLECTVEGTSNPNLYWYRQAAGRGLQLLFYSVGIGQISSEVPQNLSASRPQDRQFILSSKKLLLSDSGFYLCAWSASSDEAFFGQGTRLTVV.